A single sample is the source of the 27 T cell receptor beta chains below, sequenced in a study of CXCR3-negative and CXCR3-positive naive CD8 T cells. The TRB libraries of cDNA were built by UMI-labeled 5' RACE. TCRdb re-called the 5' RACE reads and shows each CDR3 protein once, DNA omitted. With some 5,200 distinct CDR3 sequences in the sample, the ten largest clones hold about 2.5%. The material sequenced was naive CXCR3- CD8+ T cells from blood. The subset denotes: CD45RO-CCR7+CD27+CD95- naive CD8+ T cells lacking CXCR3 (TNR3-). The receptors shown here come from a human donor in good health. Some clones in this sample may be carry-over from other donors' samples.

According to its frequency, this clonotype is medium-sized. Here the CDR3 reads CASSSLVGGNEQFF. The gene calls are TRBV7-8 and TRBJ2-1; TCRdb picks TRBD1, but there is no DNA to check that call. The V gene's germline CDR1 is SGHVS and CDR2 FQNEAQ. CDR3 size: 14 residues.

The rearrangement uses TRBV29-1 and TRBJ2-7. CDR3 size: 12 residues. Looked up from germline, CDR1 is SQVTM and CDR2 is ANQGSEA. The CDR3 spells CSVEVQTYEQYF.

The chain carries TRBV20-1 and TRBJ2-1; TCRdb picks TRBD2, but there is no DNA to check that call. In germline, CDR1 is DFQATT, CDR2 SNEGSKA (reference sequence). This CDR3 has 16 amino acids. The CDR3: CSARDIGGGAIYEQFF.

This chain uses TRBV28 with TRBJ2-7; there is no DNA to check the TCRdb D call of TRBD1. The CDR3 covers 11 residues. Germline V gene sequence: CDR1 MDHEN, CDR2 SYDVKM. The CDR3 protein is CASSRGAEQYF.

By frequency, this clonotype registers medium-sized. The rearrangement links TRBV20-1 to TRBJ1-1. CDR3 size: 13 residues. Germline loops: CDR1 DFQATT, CDR2 SNEGSKA (reference sequence). CDR3 loop: CSARDTKNTEAFF.

This rearrangement joins TRBV12-3 or TRBV12-4 to TRBJ2-7. This CDR3 is built from 11 residues. The CDR3 sequence is CASSLGHEQYF.

This chain connects TRBV14 to TRBJ2-7; TCRdb indicates TRBD1, and absent DNA this call remains unverified. CDR3 size: 15 residues. The germline V gene encodes CDR1 SGHDN and CDR2 FVKESK. The CDR3 loop is CASSPKLDRAHEQYF.

The gene calls are TRBV10-3 and TRBJ1-1. CDR1 and CDR2 from the germline V gene are ENHRY and SYGVKD. The CDR3 has 14 amino acids. Here the CDR3 reads CAISESGFDTEAFF.

This clonotype is medium-sized by frequency. The rearrangement uses TRBV7-8 and TRBJ2-7; TCRdb picks TRBD2, but there is no DNA to check that call. This CDR3 contains 15 residues. Germline V gives CDR1 SGHVS, CDR2 FQNEAQ. CDR3 region: CASSLTGTSSYEQYF.

In terms of frequency, this clonotype is medium-sized. V is TRBV7-2 and J is TRBJ2-7; TCRdb picks TRBD1, but there is no DNA to check that call. This CDR3 region has 14 residues. The germline CDR1 and CDR2 sequences are SGHTA and FQGNSA. CDR3 protein: CASSSDSRIFEQYF.

This rearrangement joins TRBV5-1 to TRBJ2-7; the TCRdb call, TRBD1, lacks DNA for checking. Germline V lookup: CDR1 SGHRS, CDR2 YFSETQ. This CDR3 spans 14 amino acids. CDR3 in amino acids: CASSSRVGAYEQYF.

The chain joins TRBV28 to TRBJ2-7. The CDR3 consists of 14 residues. In germline, CDR1 is MDHEN, CDR2 SYDVKM. CDR3 sequence reads: CASSLPAGAYEQYF.

The gene calls are TRBV7-9 and TRBJ2-1; TCRdb outputs TRBD2, but without DNA this stays unchecked. The CDR3 contains 18 residues. The V gene's germline CDR1 is SEHNR and CDR2 FQNEAQ (reference sequence). The CDR3 spells CASSPSSQLSGKHNEQFF.

V gene TRBV7-8 combines with J gene TRBJ1-5. The germline CDR1 and CDR2 sequences are SGHVS and FQNEAQ. The CDR3 has 17 amino acids. The CDR3 loop is CPSRPLKGENSNQPQHF.

The rearrangement joins TRBV2 to TRBJ2-4; the D gene TCRdb calls, TRBD2, cannot be checked with no DNA. This CDR3 is 14 amino acids long. Germline lookup yields CDR1 SNHLY and CDR2 FYNNEI. The CDR3 here is CASSRGIGKNIQYF.

This chain links TRBV29-1 with TRBJ1-1; TCRdb selects TRBD1, and the lack of DNA leaves this call unchecked. CDR3 length: 18 residues. Looked up from germline, CDR1 is SQVTM and CDR2 is ANQGSEA. CDR3 amino acids: CSVGPGTGVMRPSTEAFF.

This clonotype is called medium-sized based on its frequency. V gene TRBV20-1 combines with J gene TRBJ1-2. The CDR3 contains 14 residues. Germline V gives CDR1 DFQATT, CDR2 SNEGSKA (reference sequence). CDR3 sequence: CSAIGTLANYGYTF.

This clonotype registers medium-sized by frequency. The chain's CDR3 is CASSTGQGSGEAFF. V gene TRBV5-1 combines with J gene TRBJ1-1; TCRdb designates TRBD1, a call that cannot be tested without DNA. The CDR3 is 14 amino acids. Germline CDR1 is SGHRS and CDR2 is YFSETQ.

Considering frequency, this clonotype is medium-sized (0.01 to 0.1%). The V and J genes are TRBV20-1 and TRBJ2-7; TCRdb calls TRBD1, which cannot be checked without DNA. The CDR3 contains 14 residues. Germline CDR1 and CDR2: DFQATT and SNEGSKA (reference sequence). Here the CDR3 reads CSAKDRGPFYEQYF.

The chain couples TRBV29-1 to TRBJ2-7; the TCRdb call, TRBD1, lacks DNA for checking. Germline-derived CDR1 and CDR2 are SQVTM and ANQGSEA. This CDR3 has 11 residues. CDR3 in amino acids: CSVRQGHEQYF.

This rearrangement joins TRBV18 to TRBJ2-7; TCRdb selects TRBD1, and the lack of DNA leaves this call unchecked. Germline V gene lookup returns CDR1 KGHSH and CDR2 LQKENI. This CDR3 comprises 15 residues. CDR3: CASSPPDRVKYEQYF.

In terms of frequency, this clonotype is medium-sized (0.01 to 0.1%). The chain carries TRBV9 and TRBJ2-1. Germline assignment: CDR1 SGDLS and CDR2 YYNGEE. CDR3 length: 16 residues. CDR3 region: CASSVEVGKAYNEQFF.

The gene calls are TRBV4-3 and TRBJ1-4; TCRdb gives TRBD1 as the D gene, but with no DNA this cannot be confirmed. The CDR3 contains 15 residues. Germline V gene data show CDR1 as LGHNA and CDR2 as YSLEER. The CDR3 loop reads CASSQGTGRNEKLFF.

The chain couples TRBV2 to TRBJ2-7. The CDR3 extends over 13 amino acids. CDR1 is SNHLY, CDR2 FYNNEI, per germline. CDR3 in amino acids: CASSRWPNYEQYF.

V is TRBV7-8 and J is TRBJ2-3. Germline CDR1 and CDR2: SGHVS and FQNEAQ. The CDR3 runs 14 residues. CDR3 loop: CASSLLLSQDTQYF.

The chain is built from TRBV7-2 and TRBJ1-1; TCRdb's D call, TRBD1, is unchecked because there is no DNA. This CDR3 has 17 residues. Looked up from germline, CDR1 is SGHTA and CDR2 is FQGNSA. CDR3 protein: CASSLADQGVLNTEAFF.

J is TRBJ1-5 and V is TRBV12-3 or TRBV12-4; TCRdb returns TRBD1, unconfirmable since there is no DNA. CDR3 length equals 13 residues. The CDR3 reads CASSRGQGPPKHF.